The 14 T cell receptor beta chains reported below all come from one sample, sequenced in a study of T-cell reconstitution after alpha-beta-depleted transplantation in children (dated by TCRdb to the mid-2010s). The treatment or condition label on this specimen signifies: allogeneic hematopoietic cell transplantation with graft depleted of TCRalphabeta T cells and CD19 B cells. Libraries were constructed by PCR. TCRdb records Illumina HiSeq 2500 as the sequencer. TCR library preparation used molecular barcoding, with unique molecular identifiers applied to normalize quantification of the TCRbeta repertoire. The raw public reads went through TCRdb reprocessing: fastp at Q25, MiXCR clone calling, in-frame beta chains kept. Identical CDR3 proteins give one entry, which carries the most common genes and DNA. Here the sample has 500,000 to 650,000 distinct CDR3 sequences; 10% to 15% occur a single time. The top ten constitute about 2% of the sample.

The sequences come from PBMCs, mostly from graft donor cells, collected 360 days after TCRalphabeta/CD19-depleted stem cell transplant. Receptors were obtained from a male patient under 18 who had a stem cell transplant for acute myeloid leukemia, so the T cells may come from the graft donor.

This clonotype has ten or more counts. This rearrangement joins TRBV4-2 to TRBJ2-5; the D is unclear. The germline V gene encodes CDR1 LGHNA and CDR2 YNFKEQ. Deletions cut 4 bases from V and 1 base from J, with 13 bases between. The CDR3 is 15 residues long. This CDR3 is CASSPMALRQETQYF. CDR3 DNA sequence: TGTGCCAGCAGCCCGATGGCGCTGCGCCAAGAGACCCAGTACTTC.

In its sample, this clonotype was seen many times. The gene calls are TRBV29-1 and TRBJ2-1, with 7 bases identical to TRBD2. The CDR3 has 12 amino acids. CDR1 and CDR2 (germline): SQVTM, ANQGSEA. With V trimmed by 4 bases and J by 10 bases, 7 bases remained unmatched. CDR3 sequence reads: CSVADGRREQFF. For the CDR3, the DNA is TGCAGCGTTGCTGACGGGAGGCGGGAGCAGTTCTTC.

This clonotype occurred many times. The CDR3 here is CATSRDMASFYNEQFF. DNA of the CDR3: TGTGCCACCAGCAGAGATATGGCTAGCTTTTACAATGAGCAGTTCTTC. This chain joins TRBV15 and TRBJ2-1; possibly TRBD2 for D (5 bases). The germline V and J ends were trimmed by 0 bases and 4 bases, with 13 bases remaining between them. CDR3 size: 16 residues. The germline gives CDR1 LNHNV, CDR2 YYDKDF (reference sequence). Complete variable domain (other parts from reference TRBV15 and TRBJ2-1): DAMVIQNPRYQVTQFGKPVTLSCSQTLNHNVMYWYQQKSSQAPKLLFHYYDKDFNNEADTPDNFQSRRPNTSFCFLDIRSPGLGDTAMYLCATSRDMASFYNEQFFGPGTRLTVL.

This clonotype was seen repeatedly, ten times or more. The chain's CDR3 is CAWTHTDTQYF. DNA of the CDR3: TGTGCCTGGACTCACACAGATACGCAGTATTTT. This chain connects TRBV30 to TRBJ2-3; D unresolved. Germline V gene data show CDR1 as GTSNPN and CDR2 as SVGIG (reference sequence). The CDR3 runs to 11 residues. V lost 4 bases, J lost 2 bases, and 4 bases lay in between.

The genes are TRBV28 and TRBJ2-2; 7 bases map to TRBD1. The CDR3 runs to 15 residues. V lost 3 bases to trimming and J lost 5 bases; unmatched junction nucleotides: 6. Germline V gives CDR1 MDHEN, CDR2 SYDVKM. Here the CDR3 reads CASSFSTGWTGELFF. CDR3 DNA: TGTGCCAGCAGTTTCTCGACAGGGTGGACCGGGGAGCTGTTTTTT.

This clonotype was recorded at least ten times. The J gene is TRBJ2-4, the V gene TRBV30, with D uncertain. Germline CDR1 reads GTSNPN; CDR2 reads SVGIG (reference sequence). With 3 bases removed from V and 7 bases from J, the gap between germline ends came to 10 bases. There are 12 residues in the CDR3. CDR3 loop: CAWSKTPNIQYF. For the CDR3, the DNA is TGTGCCTGGAGCAAGACTCCGAACATTCAGTACTTC.

As DNA, the CDR3 is TGTGCCAGCAGCCTAGCCAGTGGCAGGGGATCCTACGAGCAGTACTTC. It encodes CASSLASGRGSYEQYF. The chain uses TRBV9 and TRBJ2-7, with D possibly being TRBD1 (6 bases). V shed 4 bases and J shed 1 base, with 18 bases lying between them. The CDR3 runs to 16 residues. Germline V CDR1 and CDR2: SGDLS, YYNGEE.

The chain recombines TRBV20-1 with TRBJ2-5; perhaps TRBD1 as D (6 bases). With 0 bases removed from V and 8 bases from J, the gap between germline ends came to 16 bases. This CDR3 comprises 14 residues. Germline V gene sequence: CDR1 DFQATT, CDR2 SNEGSKA (reference sequence). The CDR3, as DNA: TGCAGTGCTAGAGACGTGCCCGTAGGGGGAACCCAGTACTTC. Translated: CSARDVPVGGTQYF.

This clonotype has a handful of counts. The chain recombines TRBV20-1 with TRBJ2-7; TRBD2 matches at 7 bases. This CDR3 region has 13 residues. J lost 4 bases, V lost 6 bases, and 9 bases had no gene match. Per the germline V gene, CDR1 is DFQATT and CDR2 is SNEGSKA (reference sequence). CDR3 sequence reads: CSASRREQYEQYF. The CDR3 nucleotides read TGCAGTGCCTCCCGGCGGGAGCAGTACGAGCAGTACTTC.

V is TRBV12-3 or TRBV12-4 and J is TRBJ1-1; tentative D call: TRBD1 (6 bases). This CDR3 has 18 residues. Trimming stripped 3 bases from V and 0 bases from J, with 20 bases between. This chain's CDR3 is CASSFKLPGTGLNTEAFF. The CDR3 DNA follows: TGTGCCAGCAGTTTTAAGTTGCCGGGCACAGGGCTGAACACTGAAGCTTTCTTT.

Ten or more counts support this clonotype. The J gene is TRBJ2-7, the V gene TRBV29-1; 11 bases line up with TRBD2. This CDR3 is 16 amino acids long. In germline, CDR1 is SQVTM, CDR2 ANQGSEA. V shed 2 bases and J 0 bases; nucleotides not matched to a gene: 6. The CDR3 sequence is CSVEKLAGVISYEQYF. The CDR3 DNA sequence: TGCAGCGTTGAAAAACTAGCGGGAGTGATCTCCTACGAGCAGTACTTC.

This clonotype appeared a few times. V usage is TRBV29-1 and J usage is TRBJ2-3; 8 bases match TRBD2. Germline lookup yields CDR1 SQVTM and CDR2 ANQGSEA. The V and J ends lost 7 bases and 3 bases, in that order; junction bases with no gene match: 15. The CDR3 has 16 amino acids. CDR3 protein: CSALYYGTRETDTQYF. The CDR3 DNA follows: TGCAGCGCCTTATATTACGGGACTAGGGAAACAGATACGCAGTATTTT.

This clonotype was counted a few times. V gene TRBV11-1 combines with J gene TRBJ2-1; D is perhaps TRBD2 (5 bases). The CDR3 covers 19 residues. V shed 5 bases and J shed 6 bases, with 29 bases lying between them. The germline gives CDR1 SGHAT, CDR2 FQDESV (reference sequence). CDR3 region: CASSPFVGVIPLEGNEQFF. CDR3 nucleotides: TGTGCCAGCAGCCCTTTTGTGGGAGTGATTCCATTAGAAGGCAATGAGCAGTTCTTC. The complete variable domain, with remaining parts taken from reference TRBV11-1 and TRBJ2-1, reads EAEVAQSPRYKITEKSQAVAFWCDPISGHATLYWYRQILGQGPELLVQFQDESVVDDSQLPKDRFSAERLKGVDSTLKIQPAELGDSAMYLCASSPFVGVIPLEGNEQFFGPGTRLTVL.

In this sample, this clonotype turned up many times. This chain connects TRBV6-5 to TRBJ2-7; 11 positions match TRBD2. Trimming removed 2 bases from V and 4 bases from J; junction bases left unmatched: 4. This CDR3 is 15 amino acids long. Germline V gives CDR1 MNHEY, CDR2 SVGAGI. The CDR3 DNA follows: TGTGCCAGCAGTTACGGAGGACTAGCGGGTTACGAGCAGTACTTC. It specifies CASSYGGLAGYEQYF.